This TCR beta chain was recorded in a study of CD8 T cells in ankylosing spondylitis. The CDR3 loop spans 15 amino acids. The germline V gene encodes CDR1 DFQATT and CDR2 SNEGSKA (reference sequence). V lost 1 base and J lost 1, with 11 bases in between. Library preparation for TCR beta used quantitative 5'-RACE with molecular barcodes. TCRdb itself ran the 5' RACE reads through MiXCR, one entry per CDR3 protein. The table shows more than 200,000 distinct CDR3 sequences, with 20% to 30% occurring only once. Study findings and constraints: Seemingly characteristic of ankylosing spondylitis blood was a TCR beta motif consisting of fewer than 10 highly homologous variants. Clones linked to disease were reported to show significant enrichment in matched ankylosing spondylitis synovial fluid.

Regarding this clonotype: Its cognate antigen is unknown.

Sequenced sample: blood, either unsorted or a sorted T cell fraction (not recorded which). This receptor was obtained from a male donor with ankylosing spondylitis or in good health (not recorded which). The V call is TRBV20-1, the J call TRBJ1-5; unclear D gene. DNA of the CDR3: TGCAGTGCTAGAGGCCTAACGAGGAGCAATCAGCCCCAGCATTTT. Translating it yields CSARGLTRSNQPQHF.